These 32 T cell receptor beta chains were all obtained from the same sample, sequenced in a study of human T cells and chemical hapten exposure. Described time point: patch test 2, 6 weeks after DPC sensitization. Described treatment: therapeutic diphenylcyclopropenone sensitization with weekly scalp DPC. From the RACE reads, TCRdb called clonotypes with MiXCR, one entry per CDR3 protein. This repertoire shows about 400,000 distinct CDR3 sequences, more than 5% found once; its top ten account for under 7%. Sequencing was performed on whole blood, taken in connection with sensitization to the hapten diphenylcyclopropenone (DPC). These receptors all come from a woman aged 18-29 years with alopecia areata. Some clones in this sample may be carry-over from other donors' samples.

This clonotype was detected a few times. The genes are TRBV20-1 and TRBJ2-2; TRBD2 matches 7 bases. This CDR3 is 11 amino acids long. From germline, CDR1 is DFQATT and CDR2 SNEGSKA (reference sequence). The trim removed 0 bases at V and 13 bases at J, leaving 2 bases unmatched. CDR3 nucleotide sequence: TGCAGTGCTAGAGATCAGCGGGGGCTGTTTTTT. Translation gives CSARDQRGLFF.

This clonotype has ten or more counts. J is TRBJ1-1 and V is TRBV12-5; D is perhaps TRBD1 (5 bases). Trimming removed 7 bases at V and 5 bases at J, with 11 bases between. Germline CDR1 LGHNT, CDR2 FRNRAP. CDR3 length: 12 residues. The CDR3 nucleotides are TGTGCTAGTGCCGCGGGGGGAACTGAAGCTTTCTTT. Its translation is CASAAGGTEAFF.

A few counts support this clonotype. The chain employs TRBV24-1 and TRBJ2-1; maybe TRBD2 (5 bases). There are 14 residues in the CDR3. The V and J ends lost 4 bases and 0 bases respectively, with 6 bases between them. In germline, CDR1 is KGHDR, CDR2 SFDVKD. CDR3: CATSEADSYNEQFF. The CDR3 bases are TGTGCCACCAGTGAAGCGGACTCCTACAATGAGCAGTTCTTC.

V and J are TRBV18 and TRBJ1-1; D remains ambiguous. Germline CDR1 KGHSH, CDR2 LQKENI. Trimming took 2 bases from V and 3 from J, leaving 7 bases between them. This CDR3 is 13 amino acids long. CDR3 DNA sequence: TGTGCCAGCTCACCAGGTGCAGACACTGAAGCTTTCTTT. Protein product: CASSPGADTEAFF. Using reference TRBV18 and TRBJ1-1 for the parts outside the CDR3, the full variable domain is NAGVMQNPRHLVRRRGQEARLRCSPMKGHSHVYWYRQLPEEGLKFMVYLQKENIIDESGMPKERFSAEFPKEGPSILRIQQVVRGDSAAYFCASSPGADTEAFFGQGTRLTVV.

This clonotype was seen repeatedly, ten times or more. The rearrangement uses TRBV5-1 and TRBJ1-2; maybe TRBD1 (5 bases). This CDR3 is built from 15 residues. Germline V gives CDR1 SGHRS, CDR2 YFSETQ. Trimming took 4 bases from V and 8 from J, leaving 21 bases between them. CDR3 residues: CASSPRAAAWDGYTF. CDR3 nucleotide sequence: TGCGCCAGCAGCCCGAGGGCCGCTGCCTGGGACGGCTACACCTTC. Supplemented by reference TRBV5-1 and TRBJ1-2, the full variable domain reads KAGVTQTPRYLIKTRGQQVTLSCSPISGHRSVSWYQQTPGQGLQFLFEYFSETQRNKGNFPGRFSGRQFSNSRSEMNVSTLELGDSALYLCASSPRAAAWDGYTFGSGTRLTVV.

The chain employs TRBV12-3 or TRBV12-4 and TRBJ2-5; D may match TRBD1 or TRBD2 (5 bases each). This CDR3 contains 15 residues. V shed 1 base and J shed 2 bases, with 11 bases lying between them. CDR3 bases: TGTGCCAGCAGTTTAGGGTCGGGGCCGCAAGAGACCCAGTACTTC. Its protein product is CASSLGSGPQETQYF.

Only a few counts were recorded for this clonotype. This chain connects TRBV10-2 to TRBJ1-4, with D possibly being TRBD1 (5 bases). Germline V CDR1 and CDR2: WSHSY, SAAADI. This CDR3 has 10 amino acids. V lost 9 bases to trimming and J lost 12 bases, with 11 bases between them. The CDR3 DNA is TGCGCCAGTTGGGGGGGGGAACTGTTTTTT. Encoded protein: CASWGGELFF.

V usage is TRBV12-3 or TRBV12-4 and J usage is TRBJ2-3, with a weak D call TRBD2 (7 bases). The CDR3 runs to 14 residues. The ends were cut back, 8 bases at V and 1 base at J, with 13 bases in the middle. CDR3 sequence reads: CASGSRGRTDTQYF. DNA for the CDR3: TGTGCCAGCGGGTCGCGGGGGCGCACAGATACGCAGTATTTT.

This clonotype was found a few times. This chain uses TRBV6-1 with TRBJ2-7; D remains ambiguous. CDR1 is MNHNS, CDR2 SASEGT, per germline. The germline V and J ends were trimmed by 5 bases and 6 bases, with 11 bases remaining between them. This CDR3 is 12 amino acids long. The chain's CDR3 is CASSPSGREQYF. CDR3 coding DNA: TGTGCCAGCAGTCCAAGTGGACGCGAGCAGTACTTC.

There are many counts of this clonotype. This rearrangement joins TRBV9 to TRBJ1-5; D might be TRBD1 (6 bases). The germline gives CDR1 SGDLS, CDR2 YYNGEE. V was shortened by 0 bases and J by 2 bases, with 9 bases between the two germline ends. The CDR3 sequence is 15 residues long. CDR3 bases: TGTGCCAGCAGCGTAGATGGGGGCCGCAATCAGCCCCAGCATTTT. It yields the protein CASSVDGGRNQPQHF.

A word on this clonotype: A much larger clone lies one base from this, so it may be a read error. This chain uses TRBV10-3 with TRBJ1-2; 9 nucleotides line up with TRBD1. The CDR3 extends over 13 amino acids. CDR1 is ENHRY and CDR2 is SYGVKD in the germline V gene. The CDR3 here is CTISEGQGHGYTF. CDR3 DNA sequence: TGTACCATCAGTGAGGGACAGGGACATGGCTACACCTTC.

The table lists this clonotype with a few counts. The genes are TRBV12-3 or TRBV12-4 and TRBJ2-1; TRBD2 agrees at 8 bases. Trimming at V came to 7 bases and at J to 2 bases, leaving 13 bases not matched to a gene. The CDR3 is 17 residues long. The CDR3 sequence is CASTGAGGARTYNEQFF. The DNA for the CDR3 is TGTGCCAGCACTGGGGCCGGGGGGGCAAGAACCTACAATGAGCAGTTCTTC.

This clonotype was observed at least ten times. DNA for the CDR3: TGTGCCAGCAGCTTATTAGATATCCCCGGCCGTCAGCCCCAGCATTTT. This sequence encodes CASSLLDIPGRQPQHF. The chain carries TRBV7-8 and TRBJ1-5, with D hard to call. The V end lost 2 bases, the J end lost 6 bases, and 17 bases lay between the germline ends. From germline, CDR1 is SGHVS and CDR2 FQNEAQ. The CDR3 has 16 amino acids.

There are many counts of this clonotype. The genes are TRBV2 and TRBJ1-1; D is possibly TRBD1 (6 bases). V was pared by 6 bases and J by 0 bases, with 11 bases between. The germline CDR1 and CDR2 sequences are SNHLY and FYNNEI. The CDR3 runs to 14 residues. Here the CDR3 DNA reads TGTGCCAGCAGCTCCAGGGGAATGAACACTGAAGCTTTCTTT. Encoded protein: CASSSRGMNTEAFF.

This clonotype has more than one count but fewer than ten. The chain couples TRBV6-2 or TRBV6-3 to TRBJ2-3; no clear D. The CDR3 is 14 residues long. Trimming cost V 6 bases and J 2 bases, with 12 bases left between them. Germline V CDR1 and CDR2: MNHEY, SVGEGT. The CDR3 DNA reads TGTGCCAGCAGCCCCGGTCAGGTCACAGATACGCAGTATTTT. Protein product: CASSPGQVTDTQYF.

The chain recombines TRBV27 with TRBJ2-5; D call uncertain. This CDR3 is built from 15 residues. Germline V gene sequence: CDR1 MNHEY, CDR2 SMNVEV (reference sequence). Trimming pared 4 bases from V and 4 bases from J, leaving 16 bases between. The CDR3 sequence is CASSSVSSLGETQYF. The CDR3 region has the DNA TGTGCCAGCAGTTCCGTCTCGAGTTTGGGAGAGACCCAGTACTTC.

This clonotype came up a few times. The genes are TRBV7-3 and TRBJ2-5; D is possibly TRBD2 (5 bases). V was pared by 5 bases and J by 5 bases, with 12 bases between. Germline V gene data show CDR1 as SGHTA and CDR2 as FQGTGA. CDR3 size: 13 residues. The CDR3 region has the DNA TGTGCCAGCAGCCTCCATCCGGGGGAGACCCAGTACTTC. Protein product: CASSLHPGETQYF.

The chain uses TRBV9 and TRBJ2-7; TRBD2 agrees at 8 bases. CDR3 length: 15 residues. In germline, CDR1 is SGDLS, CDR2 YYNGEE. V shed 2 bases, J shed 0 bases, and the junction held 4 bases outside the gene matches. The chain's CDR3 is CASSVDSGGSYEQYF. The CDR3 DNA sequence: TGTGCCAGCAGCGTTGACAGCGGGGGCTCCTACGAGCAGTACTTC.

V is TRBV28 and J is TRBJ2-3; no firm D call. Trimming pared 7 bases from V and 0 bases from J, leaving 8 bases between. Germline CDR1 MDHEN, CDR2 SYDVKM. The CDR3 is made up of 13 amino acids. The CDR3 loop reads CASMGASTDTQYF. CDR3 DNA sequence: TGTGCCAGCATGGGTGCTAGCACAGATACGCAGTATTTT.

The J gene is TRBJ1-5, the V gene TRBV2; a weak D match, TRBD1 (5 bases). CDR3 length equals 18 residues. Trimming removed 6 bases at V and 5 bases at J, with 26 bases between. Germline assignment: CDR1 SNHLY and CDR2 FYNNEI. The CDR3 protein is CASSTPLEVHGADQPQHF. CDR3 nucleotides: TGTGCCAGCAGCACACCACTAGAAGTCCATGGGGCGGATCAGCCCCAGCATTTT.

This clonotype was seen at least ten times. The chain combines TRBV29-1 with TRBJ1-2; 8 nucleotides agree with TRBD1. The CDR3 totals 14 residues. J lost 2 bases, V lost 6 bases, and 8 bases had no gene match. Germline lookup yields CDR1 SQVTM and CDR2 ANQGSEA. The CDR3 DNA sequence: TGCAGCGTGGGGACAGGCGGGGGGAACTATGGCTACACCTTC. It encodes CSVGTGGGNYGYTF.

Many counts were recorded for this clonotype. The genes are TRBV2 and TRBJ1-2; 7 positions agree with TRBD1. The J segment lost 4 bases and the V segment lost 7 bases, leaving 3 bases of the junction unmatched. The CDR3 loop spans 12 amino acids. Germline V gene lookup returns CDR1 SNHLY and CDR2 FYNNEI. The CDR3 sequence is CASKGDSYGYTF. The CDR3 DNA reads TGTGCCAGCAAGGGGGACAGCTATGGCTACACCTTC.

For this clonotype: A clone one base away is much larger, so this may be a read error. The gene calls are TRBV14 and TRBJ1-4; D unclear. Per germline, CDR1 SGHDN and CDR2 FVKESK. CDR3 length: 12 amino acids. CDR3 bases: TGTGCCAGCAGCCATTTGGATGAAAAACTGGTTTTT. It is translated as CASSHLDEKLVF.

This clonotype has a count of ten or more. The chain couples TRBV6-2 or TRBV6-3 to TRBJ1-1; no clear D gene. V lost 7 bases to trimming and J lost 2 bases, with 11 bases between them. The CDR3 totals 13 residues. Germline loops: CDR1 MNHEY, CDR2 SVGEGT. As DNA, the CDR3 is TGTGCCAGCACCGAACGAGTTAACACTGAAGCTTTCTTT. Translated, it gives CASTERVNTEAFF.

This clonotype has a count of ten or more. V and J are TRBV2 and TRBJ2-3; TRBD1 or TRBD2 may be the D gene (5 bases each). Germline CDR1 SNHLY, CDR2 FYNNEI. The CDR3 spans 14 residues. The germline V and J ends were trimmed by 7 bases and 2 bases, with 13 bases remaining between them. As DNA, the CDR3 is TGTGCCAGCAACCCTGGGACCTTCACAGATACGCAGTATTTT. It yields the protein CASNPGTFTDTQYF.

This clonotype occurred a few times. The chain recombines TRBV4-3 with TRBJ1-1; 7 bases are shared with TRBD1. This CDR3 comprises 16 residues. Trimming cost V 1 base and J 0 bases; bases outside gene matches: 5. Per germline, CDR1 LGHNA and CDR2 YSLEER. The DNA for the CDR3 is TGCGCCAGCAGCCAAGGACAGGGATTCTTGAACACTGAAGCTTTCTTT. This gives the protein CASSQGQGFLNTEAFF.

The CDR3 DNA reads as TGTGCCAGCAGTTACAGGGGGGTTGGCTACACCTTC. Translation: CASSYRGVGYTF. The chain has TRBV6-5 and TRBJ1-2; TRBD1 might be the D (6 bases). Trimming left V 2 bases short and J 7 bases short, with 8 bases between. The CDR3 runs to 12 residues. CDR1 and CDR2 (germline): MNHEY, SVGAGI.

Ten or more counts support this clonotype. The chain uses TRBV20-1 and TRBJ1-2; D remains ambiguous. The V gene's germline CDR1 is DFQATT and CDR2 SNEGSKA (reference sequence). V was clipped by 6 bases and J by 6 bases, with 14 bases between them. CDR3 length: 12 amino acids. The CDR3 DNA reads as TGCAGTGCCCCAGAACTCGAAAATGGCTACACCTTC. Protein sequence: CSAPELENGYTF.

This clonotype showed up just a few times. This chain links TRBV20-1 with TRBJ2-1; 12 nucleotides line up with TRBD2. The length of the CDR3 is 17 residues. The germline V gene has CDR1 DFQATT and CDR2 SNEGSKA (reference sequence). V lost 5 bases to trimming and J lost 0 bases; unmatched junction nucleotides: 8. The CDR3 reads CSASRTSGASSYNEQFF. The CDR3 DNA reads TGCAGTGCTTCTCGGACTAGCGGGGCCTCCTCCTACAATGAGCAGTTCTTC.

This clonotype was recorded many times. The rearrangement joins TRBV6-6 to TRBJ1-4; D is undetermined. Looked up from germline, CDR1 is MNHNY and CDR2 is SVGAGI (reference sequence). Trimming cost V 7 bases and J 7 bases, with 10 bases left between them. The CDR3 covers 12 residues. CDR3: CASKSQGEKLFF. The CDR3 DNA sequence: TGTGCCAGCAAAAGCCAAGGTGAAAAACTGTTTTTT.

In its sample, this clonotype was seen many times. J is TRBJ1-5 and V is TRBV6-6; 9 positions agree with TRBD1. J was trimmed by 3 bases and V by 10 bases; bases with no gene match: 7. Germline-derived CDR1 and CDR2 are MNHNY and SVGAGI (reference sequence). The CDR3 has 14 residues. The DNA of the CDR3 is TGTGCCACCAAGGGACAGGGCAACAATCAGCCCCAGCATTTT. Its translation: CATKGQGNNQPQHF.

There are many counts of this clonotype. This chain connects TRBV18 to TRBJ1-1, with 7 nucleotides matching TRBD1. Germline CDR1 is KGHSH and CDR2 is LQKENI. The CDR3 is 14 amino acids. Unmatched junction bases numbered 11, after V lost 2 bases and J lost 11 bases. The CDR3 nucleotides are TGTGCCAGCTCACCAAACGGTGACAGGGTTAAGGCTTTCTTT. This translates into CASSPNGDRVKAFF. Together with reference TRBV18 and TRBJ1-1, the CDR3 gives the full variable domain: NAGVMQNPRHLVRRRGQEARLRCSPMKGHSHVYWYRQLPEEGLKFMVYLQKENIIDESGMPKERFSAEFPKEGPSILRIQQVVRGDSAAYFCASSPNGDRVKAFFGQGTRLTVV.